This TCR beta chain was obtained from a study of memory CD4+ T cells and cytomegalovirus serostatus. Study information: This sample comes from healthy Belgian adults, several CMV seropositive, approximately 25 seronegative. Study results and limitations: CD4+ memory repertoires contained about 40% of the 164 reported CMV TCRbeta sequences.

The sort gate was single viable CD3+CD4+CD8-CD45RO+ cells for memory CD4+ T cells. Total CD4+ T cells were enriched by CD4 positive selection. Losses at the gene ends were 5 bases for V and 5 bases for J; bases not matched to a gene: 6. The V gene's germline CDR1 is SEHNR and CDR2 FQNEAQ (reference sequence). The CDR3 is 15 amino acids. Per the original methods: After removing out-of-frame reads, millions of distinct TCRbeta sequences remained. Sequencing used immunoSEQ multiplex PCR; TCRdb keeps in-frame clones, though not all of them. V and J calls and clone size are those listed in that table; D and trimming were worked out from the DNA. The sample has about 82,000 clones; approximately 80% are singletons. Remarks on this clone: Its antigen is currently unknown.

V gene TRBV7-9 combines with J gene TRBJ2-5; 12 bases fit TRBD1. Sequencing was performed on memory CD4+ T cells from blood. This clonotype was obtained from an adult in good health and CMV-seronegative. The CDR3 DNA sequence: TGTGCCAGCAGCCATGGGACAGGGGGCGGGGAGACCCAGTACTTC. The encoded protein is CASSHGTGGGETQYF.